The following is a T cell receptor beta chain sequence with its context. Its antigen remains unidentified. The repertoire was sequenced with immunoSEQ multiplex PCR; TCRdb's copy has only in-frame clones and lacks some. The table includes 150,000 to 200,000 clones, around 90% detected once. The record originates from a study of T cell responses to AZD1222 COVID-19 vaccine. Study-wide results and limits: Repertoires were obtained solely post-peak T cell response. Clonal diversity was possibly underestimated, and white British individuals and females predominated among donors. Just 5 to 7 AZD1222 recipients were seropositive at baseline.

Trimming at V came to 5 bases and at J to 5 bases, leaving 15 bases not matched to a gene. The CDR3 covers 17 residues. Germline lookup yields CDR1 MDHEN and CDR2 SYDVKM. This specimen consisted of peripheral blood, obtained 28 days after the second AZD1222 dose. The clonotype originates from an adult who received the AZD1222 COVID-19 vaccine. The chain carries TRBV28 and TRBJ2-5; 9 bases are a match to TRBD1. The CDR3 DNA follows: TGTGCCAGCAGTCCACAATCTCCTGGGACAGGGTACGAGACCCAGTACTTC. It translates to CASSPQSPGTGYETQYF.